The 21 T cell receptor beta chains in this list originate from one sample, sequenced in a study of lymphopenia after photon versus proton radiotherapy. Assay: immunoSEQ multiplex PCR; the TCRdb copy retains only in-frame clones and omits some. The sample holds 150,000 to 200,000 clones; 70% to 90% are singletons and the top ten take around 4.7%. The starting material was peripheral blood, obtained from a patient treated with photon-based radiotherapy. The receptors come from a man between 50 and 59 years old with gastric cancer.

This chain joins TRBV5-1 and TRBJ1-1, with D possibly being TRBD1 (6 bases). Deletions cut 3 bases from V and 1 base from J, with 13 bases between. This CDR3 region has 15 residues. Germline values: CDR1 SGHRS, CDR2 YFSETQ. This chain's CDR3 is CASSSQAGQNTEAFF. For the CDR3, the DNA is TGCGCCAGCAGCTCGCAGGCGGGACAGAACACTGAAGCTTTCTTT.

The rearrangement uses TRBV19 and TRBJ1-5, with 9 positions matching TRBD1. V shed 5 bases, J shed 0 bases, and the junction held 5 bases outside the gene matches. This CDR3 is 16 amino acids long. Germline CDR1 is LNHDA and CDR2 is SQIVND (reference sequence). The CDR3 DNA follows: TGTGCCAGTAGTTGGGACAGGGCCTATAGCAATCAGCCCCAGCATTTT. Protein: CASSWDRAYSNQPQHF.

The chain links TRBV27 to TRBJ2-5, with TRBD1 identical over 7 bases. The CDR3 is 14 amino acids. The J segment lost 5 bases and the V segment lost 8 bases, leaving 11 bases of the junction unmatched. Germline CDR1 reads MNHEY; CDR2 reads SMNVEV (reference sequence). CDR3 in amino acids: CASSLFQGVETQYF. CDR3 bases: TGTGCCAGCTCTCTCTTCCAGGGGGTGGAGACCCAGTACTTC.

This clone was recorded only once. This chain uses TRBV4-3 with TRBJ2-2, with TRBD2 matching over 7 bases. Germline CDR1 LGHNA, CDR2 YSLEER. The length of the CDR3 is 16 residues. The V and J ends lost 1 base and 2 bases, in that order; junction bases with no gene match: 4. The CDR3 sequence: CASSQVASGNTGELFF. CDR3 coding DNA: TGCGCCAGCAGCCAAGTGGCTAGCGGAAACACCGGGGAGCTGTTTTTT.

The V and J genes are TRBV30 and TRBJ2-2; D may match TRBD1 or TRBD2 (5 bases each). This CDR3 has 13 residues. V dropped 6 bases and J dropped 6 bases, with 14 bases sitting between them. The germline V gene encodes CDR1 GTSNPN and CDR2 SVGIG (reference sequence). CDR3 DNA sequence: TGTGCCTGTCTTAAAGGGACGGCCGGGGAGCTGTTTTTT. It is translated as CACLKGTAGELFF.

The chain carries TRBV2 and TRBJ2-1; 7 bases are shared with TRBD2. CDR1 SNHLY and CDR2 FYNNEI come from the germline V gene. There are 13 residues in the CDR3. The J segment lost 7 bases and the V segment lost 4 bases, leaving 4 bases of the junction unmatched. In nucleotides, the CDR3 is TGTGCCAGCAGTGGACTAGCCAGGAATGAGCAGTTCTTC. Translating it yields CASSGLARNEQFF.

The chain couples TRBV15 to TRBJ2-7; D is undetermined. This CDR3 contains 15 residues. The V end was cut by 6 bases, the J end by 0 bases, with 15 bases between. Germline V gene data show CDR1 as LNHNV and CDR2 as YYDKDF (reference sequence). This chain's CDR3 is CATRMGMSSSYEQYF. The CDR3 nucleotides read TGTGCCACCAGGATGGGGATGAGTAGCTCCTACGAGCAGTACTTC.

The genes are TRBV9 and TRBJ2-7, with D possibly being TRBD1 (6 bases). V was trimmed by 4 bases and J by 6 bases, leaving 17 bases between them. Per germline, CDR1 SGDLS and CDR2 YYNGEE. The CDR3 runs 14 residues. CDR3 loop: CASSSTGSYGEQYF. The CDR3, as DNA: TGTGCCAGCAGCTCCACAGGGAGTTACGGCGAGCAGTACTTC. Supplemented by reference TRBV9 and TRBJ2-7, the full variable domain reads DSGVTQTPKHLITATGQRVTLRCSPRSGDLSVYWYQQSLDQGLQFLIQYYNGEERAKGNILERFSAQQFPDLHSELNLSSLELGDSALYFCASSSTGSYGEQYFGPGTRLTVT.

The rearrangement links TRBV5-4 to TRBJ2-2, with 11 positions matching TRBD2. This CDR3 region has 17 residues. Germline values: CDR1 SGHNT, CDR2 YYREEE (reference sequence). V lost 9 bases to trimming and J lost 2 bases; unmatched junction nucleotides: 12. The CDR3 reads CATLRASGRSNTGELFF. The CDR3 bases are TGTGCCACCCTACGGGCTAGCGGGAGGTCCAACACCGGGGAGCTGTTTTTT.

The chain combines TRBV9 with TRBJ2-5; 8 bases are a match to TRBD2. There are 15 residues in the CDR3. Germline assignment: CDR1 SGDLS and CDR2 YYNGEE. Trimming removed 2 bases from V and 1 base from J; junction bases left unmatched: 4. CDR3 in amino acids: CASSVGLGGQETQYF. CDR3 DNA sequence: TGTGCCAGCAGCGTGGGACTAGGGGGCCAAGAGACCCAGTACTTC.

V and J are TRBV7-9 and TRBJ2-3, with D maybe TRBD2 (6 bases). Germline values: CDR1 SEHNR, CDR2 FQNEAQ (reference sequence). Trimming shortened V by 5 bases and J by 4 bases, and 28 bases separated the two germline ends. CDR3 length equals 19 residues. This CDR3 is CASSPRDPGGHQGSDTQYF. The CDR3 DNA is TGTGCCAGCAGCCCCCGGGACCCAGGAGGGCATCAAGGTTCAGATACGCAGTATTTT.

The gene calls are TRBV7-2 and TRBJ2-1; 10 bases are shared with TRBD2. The CDR3 runs 13 residues. V shed 3 bases, J shed 12 bases, and the junction held 5 bases outside the gene matches. In germline, CDR1 is SGHTA, CDR2 FQGNSA. The CDR3 protein is CASSLASGSGQFF. In DNA form, the CDR3 reads TGTGCCAGCAGCTTGGCTAGCGGGAGCGGGCAGTTCTTC.

Comment on this clone: An end of the junction does not agree with germline; a read error may underlie this. The chain combines TRBV14 with TRBJ2-1; D might be TRBD2 (6 bases). This CDR3 contains 13 residues. Germline CDR1 reads SGHDN; CDR2 reads FVKESK. This CDR3 is CASSQDRGLLRVF. The CDR3 nucleotides are TGTGCCAGCAGCCAAGATCGAGGACTACTCAGAGTCTTC.

The CDR3: CASSYYGTEIYEQYF. The DNA of the CDR3 is TGTGCCAGCAGTTACTACGGGACAGAAATCTACGAGCAGTACTTC. The chain uses TRBV6-5 and TRBJ2-7; 7 bases map to TRBD1. Germline CDR1 and CDR2: MNHEY and SVGAGI. The CDR3 extends over 15 amino acids. V lost 1 base, J lost 3 bases, and 6 bases stayed unmatched.

The genes are TRBV6-5 and TRBJ2-7, with 9 bases matching TRBD2. Trimming removed 0 bases from V and 0 bases from J; junction bases left unmatched: 3. Germline V CDR1 and CDR2: MNHEY, SVGAGI. This CDR3 contains 16 residues. CDR3 nucleotides: TGTGCCAGCAGTTACTCTAGGACTAGCGCCTCCTACGAGCAGTACTTC. Translated, it gives CASSYSRTSASYEQYF.

The V call is TRBV5-1, the J call TRBJ2-7, with 10 bases that match TRBD1. Germline-derived CDR1 and CDR2 are SGHRS and YFSETQ. This CDR3 contains 16 residues. The V segment lost 3 bases and the J segment 2 bases; nucleotides outside the gene matches: 8. The CDR3 sequence is CASSSDRGLRTYEQYF. The DNA of the CDR3 is TGCGCCAGCAGCTCCGACAGGGGGCTAAGGACCTACGAGCAGTACTTC.

The V call is TRBV18, the J call TRBJ2-3; 7 positions match TRBD1. The ends lost 6 bases at V and 1 base at J; junction bases unmatched: 4. This CDR3 contains 14 residues. Germline CDR1 reads KGHSH; CDR2 reads LQKENI. The CDR3 region is CASSPTGGTDTQYF. CDR3 DNA sequence: TGTGCCAGCTCCCCAACAGGGGGCACAGATACGCAGTATTTT.

This chain connects TRBV29-1 to TRBJ1-1, with D possibly matching TRBD1 (5 bases). The CDR3 length is 14 residues. CDR1 is SQVTM and CDR2 is ANQGSEA in the germline V gene. With 6 bases removed from V and 1 base from J, the gap between germline ends came to 15 bases. The DNA of the CDR3 is TGCAGCGTGCGAAGGGACGGAAAGAACACTGAAGCTTTCTTT. Translation: CSVRRDGKNTEAFF.

The CDR3 DNA reads TGTGCCTGCGGACTAGCGGTGAACACCGGGGAGCTGTTTTTT. It translates to CACGLAVNTGELFF. The rearrangement links TRBV30 to TRBJ2-2, with 10 positions matching TRBD2. The CDR3 length is 14 residues. CDR1 GTSNPN and CDR2 SVGIG come from the germline V gene (reference sequence). Trimming at V came to 6 bases and at J to 1 base, leaving 2 bases not matched to a gene.

V and J are TRBV28 and TRBJ1-4, with a weak D call TRBD1 (5 bases). The V end lost 6 bases, the J end lost 7 bases, and 18 bases lay between the germline ends. The germline V gene encodes CDR1 MDHEN and CDR2 SYDVKM. This CDR3 spans 15 amino acids. CDR3 loop: CASSLMGGRAEKLFF. The DNA for the CDR3 is TGTGCCAGCAGCCTAATGGGGGGGAGGGCTGAAAAACTGTTTTTT.

CDR3 in amino acids: CAWTRGAGDYEQYF. DNA for the CDR3: TGTGCCTGGACCCGAGGGGCAGGGGATTACGAGCAGTACTTC. This chain uses TRBV30 with TRBJ2-5; D may be TRBD1 (6 bases). The DNA end is more similar to TRBJ2-7, so the J call may be wrong. The CDR3 runs to 14 residues. Germline-derived CDR1 and CDR2 are GTSNPN and SVGIG (reference sequence).